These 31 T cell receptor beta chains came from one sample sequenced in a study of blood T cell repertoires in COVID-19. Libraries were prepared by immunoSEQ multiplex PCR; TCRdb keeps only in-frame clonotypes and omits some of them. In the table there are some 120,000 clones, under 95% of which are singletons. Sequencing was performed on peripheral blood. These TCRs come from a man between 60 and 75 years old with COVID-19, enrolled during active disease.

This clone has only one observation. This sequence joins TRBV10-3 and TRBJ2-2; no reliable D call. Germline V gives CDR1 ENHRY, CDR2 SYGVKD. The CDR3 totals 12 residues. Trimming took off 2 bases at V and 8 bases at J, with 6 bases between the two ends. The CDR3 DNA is TGTGCCATCAGTGAGGTGCGAGGGGAGCTGTTTTTT. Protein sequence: CAISEVRGELFF.

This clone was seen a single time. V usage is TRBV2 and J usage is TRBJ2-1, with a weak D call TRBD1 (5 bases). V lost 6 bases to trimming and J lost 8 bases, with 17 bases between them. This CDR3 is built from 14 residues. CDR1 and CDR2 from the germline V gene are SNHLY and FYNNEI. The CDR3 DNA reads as TGTGCCAGCAGAGACACTGGACACCGCTATGAGCAGTTCTTC. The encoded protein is CASRDTGHRYEQFF.

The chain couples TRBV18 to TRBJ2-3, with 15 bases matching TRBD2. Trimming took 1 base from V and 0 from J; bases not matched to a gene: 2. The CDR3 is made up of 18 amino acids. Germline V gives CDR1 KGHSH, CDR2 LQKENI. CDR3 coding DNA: TGTGCCAGCTCACCACTGGGACTAGCGGGAGGAAGCACAGATACGCAGTATTTT. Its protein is CASSPLGLAGGSTDTQYF.

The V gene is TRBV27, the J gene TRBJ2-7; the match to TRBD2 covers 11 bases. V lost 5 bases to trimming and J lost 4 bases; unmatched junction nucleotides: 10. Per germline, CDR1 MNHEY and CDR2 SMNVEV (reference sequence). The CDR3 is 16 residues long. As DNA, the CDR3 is TGTGCCAGCAGTCCCGTACTAGCGGGAGATACGTACGAGCAGTACTTC. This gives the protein CASSPVLAGDTYEQYF.

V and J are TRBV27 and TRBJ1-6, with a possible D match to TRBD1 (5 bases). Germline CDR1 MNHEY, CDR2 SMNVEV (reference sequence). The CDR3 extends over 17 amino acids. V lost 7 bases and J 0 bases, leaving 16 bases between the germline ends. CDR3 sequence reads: CASTPTGVSSYNSPLHF. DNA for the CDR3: TGTGCCAGCACTCCAACAGGCGTTAGCTCCTATAATTCACCCCTCCACTTT.

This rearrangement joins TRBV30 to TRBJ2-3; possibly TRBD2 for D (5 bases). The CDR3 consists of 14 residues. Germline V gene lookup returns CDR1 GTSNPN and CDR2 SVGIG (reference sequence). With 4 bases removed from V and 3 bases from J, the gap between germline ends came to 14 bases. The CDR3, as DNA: TGTGCCTGGATCAGAGGGAGTAGGACAGATACGCAGTATTTT. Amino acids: CAWIRGSRTDTQYF.

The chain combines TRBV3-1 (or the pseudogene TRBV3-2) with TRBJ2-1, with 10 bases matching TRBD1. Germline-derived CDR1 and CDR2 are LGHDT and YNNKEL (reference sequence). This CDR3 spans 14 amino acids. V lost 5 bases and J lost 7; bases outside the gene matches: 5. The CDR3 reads CASSLRTGGNEQFF. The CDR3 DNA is TGTGCCAGCAGCTTGCGGACAGGGGGAAATGAGCAGTTCTTC.

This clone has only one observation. CDR3 residues: CASSSTGAFSPLHF. The DNA for the CDR3 is TGTGCCAGCAGTTCGACAGGGGCGTTTTCACCCCTCCACTTT. This chain joins TRBV27 and TRBJ1-6, with TRBD1 identical over 8 bases. CDR1 and CDR2 from the germline V gene are MNHEY and SMNVEV (reference sequence). There are 14 residues in the CDR3. With 4 bases clipped from V and 9 bases from J, the junction kept 5 bases outside the gene matches.

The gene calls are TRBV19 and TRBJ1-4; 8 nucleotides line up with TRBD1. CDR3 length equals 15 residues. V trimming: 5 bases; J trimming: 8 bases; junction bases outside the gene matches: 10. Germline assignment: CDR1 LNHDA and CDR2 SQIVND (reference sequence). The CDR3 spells CASSQRTGRDEKLFF. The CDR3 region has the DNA TGTGCCAGTAGTCAACGGACAGGGAGAGACGAAAAACTGTTTTTT.

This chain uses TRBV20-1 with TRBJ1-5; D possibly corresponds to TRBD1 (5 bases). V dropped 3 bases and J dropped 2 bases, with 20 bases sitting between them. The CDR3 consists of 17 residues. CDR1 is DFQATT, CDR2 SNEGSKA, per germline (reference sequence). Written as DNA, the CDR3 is TGCAGTGCTAGTTTCGGGGGAACGGGGGATGGCAATCAGCCCCAGCATTTT. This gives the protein CSASFGGTGDGNQPQHF.

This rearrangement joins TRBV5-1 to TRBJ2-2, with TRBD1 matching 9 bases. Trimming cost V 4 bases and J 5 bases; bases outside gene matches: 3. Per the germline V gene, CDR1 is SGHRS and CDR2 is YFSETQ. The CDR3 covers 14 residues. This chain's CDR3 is CASSRDRVTGELFF. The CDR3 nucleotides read TGCGCCAGCAGCCGGGACAGGGTTACCGGGGAGCTGTTTTTT. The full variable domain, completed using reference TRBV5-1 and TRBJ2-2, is KAGVTQTPRYLIKTRGQQVTLSCSPISGHRSVSWYQQTPGQGLQFLFEYFSETQRNKGNFPGRFSGRQFSNSRSEMNVSTLELGDSALYLCASSRDRVTGELFFGEGSRLTVL.

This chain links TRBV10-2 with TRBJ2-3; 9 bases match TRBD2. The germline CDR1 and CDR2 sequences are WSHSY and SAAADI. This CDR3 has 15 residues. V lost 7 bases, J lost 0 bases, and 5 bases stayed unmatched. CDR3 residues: CASKIAGASTDTQYF. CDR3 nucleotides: TGCGCCAGCAAAATAGCGGGAGCCAGCACAGATACGCAGTATTTT.

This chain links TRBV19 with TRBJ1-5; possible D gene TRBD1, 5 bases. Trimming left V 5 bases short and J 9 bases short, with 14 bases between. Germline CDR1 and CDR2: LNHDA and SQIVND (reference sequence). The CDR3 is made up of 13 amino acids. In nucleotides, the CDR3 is TGTGCCAGTAGTGCGGGGGACCGCCGGCCCCAGCATTTT. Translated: CASSAGDRRPQHF.

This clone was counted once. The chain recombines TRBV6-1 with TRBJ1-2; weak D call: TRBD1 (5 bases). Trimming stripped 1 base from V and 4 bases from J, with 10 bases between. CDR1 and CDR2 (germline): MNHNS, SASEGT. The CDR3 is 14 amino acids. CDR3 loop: CASSEGTFVYGYTF. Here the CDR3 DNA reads TGTGCCAGCAGTGAAGGGACATTCGTCTATGGCTACACCTTC.

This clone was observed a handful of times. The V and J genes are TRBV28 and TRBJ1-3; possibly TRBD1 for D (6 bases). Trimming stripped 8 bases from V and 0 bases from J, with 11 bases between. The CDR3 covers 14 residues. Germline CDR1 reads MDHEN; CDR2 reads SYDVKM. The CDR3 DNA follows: TGTGCCAGCGAAGGGGGGGCCTCTGGAAACACCATATATTTT. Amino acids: CASEGGASGNTIYF. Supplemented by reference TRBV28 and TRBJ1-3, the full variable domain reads DVKVTQSSRYLVKRTGEKVFLECVQDMDHENMFWYRQDPGLGLRLIYFSYDVKMKEKGDIPEGYSVSREKKERFSLILESASTNQTSMYLCASEGGASGNTIYFGEGSWLTVV.

The CDR3 sequence: CAWSLGSADEQFF. The CDR3 DNA follows: TGTGCCTGGAGTCTTGGTAGTGCGGATGAGCAGTTCTTC. The chain joins TRBV30 to TRBJ2-1; no definite D call. This CDR3 comprises 13 residues. Trimming removed 2 bases from V and 8 bases from J, with 13 bases in between. The germline gives CDR1 GTSNPN, CDR2 SVGIG (reference sequence).

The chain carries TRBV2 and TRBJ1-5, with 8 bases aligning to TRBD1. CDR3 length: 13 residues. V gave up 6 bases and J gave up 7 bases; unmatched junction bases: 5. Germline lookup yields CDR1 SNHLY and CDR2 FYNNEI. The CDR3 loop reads CASRDREGQPQHF. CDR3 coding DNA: TGTGCCAGCAGGGACAGGGAGGGGCAGCCCCAGCATTTT.

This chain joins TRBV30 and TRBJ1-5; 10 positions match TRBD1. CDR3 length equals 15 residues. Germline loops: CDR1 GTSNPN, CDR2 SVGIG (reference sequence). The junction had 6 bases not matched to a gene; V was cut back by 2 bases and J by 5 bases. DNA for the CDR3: TGTGCCTGGAGTCGAAGGACAGGGGGGGATCAGCCCCAGCATTTT. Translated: CAWSRRTGGDQPQHF.

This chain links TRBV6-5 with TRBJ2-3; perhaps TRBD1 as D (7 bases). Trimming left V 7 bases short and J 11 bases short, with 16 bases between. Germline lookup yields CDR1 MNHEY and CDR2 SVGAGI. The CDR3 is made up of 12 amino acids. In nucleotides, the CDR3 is TGTGCCAGCACCCAAGGAGGGACAGAGCAGTATTTT. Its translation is CASTQGGTEQYF.

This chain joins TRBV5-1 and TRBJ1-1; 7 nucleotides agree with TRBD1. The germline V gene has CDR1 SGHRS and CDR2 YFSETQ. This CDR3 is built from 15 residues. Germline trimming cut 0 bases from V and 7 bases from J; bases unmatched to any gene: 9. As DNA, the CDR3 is TGCGCCAGCAGCTTGGTAGGGACAGACCCCAGTGAAGCTTTCTTT. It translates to CASSLVGTDPSEAFF.

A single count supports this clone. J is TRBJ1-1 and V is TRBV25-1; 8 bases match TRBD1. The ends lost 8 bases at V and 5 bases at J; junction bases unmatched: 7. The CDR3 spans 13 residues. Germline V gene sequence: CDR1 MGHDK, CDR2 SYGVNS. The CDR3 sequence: CASGGQGYTEAFF. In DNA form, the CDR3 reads TGTGCCAGCGGAGGACAGGGTTATACTGAAGCTTTCTTT.

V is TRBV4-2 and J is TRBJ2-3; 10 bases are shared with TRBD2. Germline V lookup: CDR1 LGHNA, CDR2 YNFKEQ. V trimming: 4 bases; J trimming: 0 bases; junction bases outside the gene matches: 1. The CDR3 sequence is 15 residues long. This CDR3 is CASSPLAGSTDTQYF. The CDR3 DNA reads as TGTGCCAGCAGCCCACTAGCGGGGAGCACAGATACGCAGTATTTT.

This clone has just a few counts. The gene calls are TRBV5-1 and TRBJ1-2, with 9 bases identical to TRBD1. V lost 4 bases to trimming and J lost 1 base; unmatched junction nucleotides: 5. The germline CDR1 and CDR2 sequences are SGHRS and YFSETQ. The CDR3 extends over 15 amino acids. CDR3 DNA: TGCGCCAGCAGCGGCGGACAGGGGATTAACTATGGCTACACCTTC. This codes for CASSGGQGINYGYTF.

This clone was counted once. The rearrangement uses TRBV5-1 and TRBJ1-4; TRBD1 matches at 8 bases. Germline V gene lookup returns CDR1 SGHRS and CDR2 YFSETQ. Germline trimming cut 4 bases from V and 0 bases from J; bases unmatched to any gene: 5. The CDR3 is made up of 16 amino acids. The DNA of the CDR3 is TGCGCCAGCAGCCACAGGGGGACCGCAACTAATGAAAAACTGTTTTTT. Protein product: CASSHRGTATNEKLFF.

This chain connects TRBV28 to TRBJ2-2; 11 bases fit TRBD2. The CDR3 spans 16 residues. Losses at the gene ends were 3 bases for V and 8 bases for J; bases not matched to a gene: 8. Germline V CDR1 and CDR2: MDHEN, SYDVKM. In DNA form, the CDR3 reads TGTGCCAGCAGTTTCGGTCTAGCGGGAGGTCAAGGGGAGCTGTTTTTT. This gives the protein CASSFGLAGGQGELFF.

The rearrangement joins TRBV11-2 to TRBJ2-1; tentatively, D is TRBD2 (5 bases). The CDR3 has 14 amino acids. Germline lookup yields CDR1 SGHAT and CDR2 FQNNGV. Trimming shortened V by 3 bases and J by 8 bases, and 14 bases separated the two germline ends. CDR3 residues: CASSFSRGKDEQFF. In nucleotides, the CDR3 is TGTGCCAGCAGCTTTTCTCGGGGTAAGGATGAGCAGTTCTTC.

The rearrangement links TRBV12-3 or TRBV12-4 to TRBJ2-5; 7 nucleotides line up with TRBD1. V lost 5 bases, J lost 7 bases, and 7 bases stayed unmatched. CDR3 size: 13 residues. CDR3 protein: CASSRGLRGTQYF. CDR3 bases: TGTGCCAGCAGTAGGGGGCTGAGAGGGACCCAGTACTTC.

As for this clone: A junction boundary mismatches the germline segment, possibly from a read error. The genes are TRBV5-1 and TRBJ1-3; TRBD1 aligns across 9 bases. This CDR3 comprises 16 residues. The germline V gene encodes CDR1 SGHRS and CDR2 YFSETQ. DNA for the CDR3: TGCGCCAGCAGCTCGGGACCCAAGGGACAGGGAAGCACCATATATTTT. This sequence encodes CASSSGPKGQGSTIYF.

Here the CDR3 reads CASSQFSGMNTGELFF. CDR3 bases: TGCGCCAGCAGCCAGTTTAGCGGGATGAACACCGGGGAGCTGTTTTTT. The rearrangement uses TRBV4-1 and TRBJ2-2; 8 bases map to TRBD2. Germline trimming cut 3 bases from V and 1 base from J; bases unmatched to any gene: 4. Looked up from germline, CDR1 is MGHRA and CDR2 is YSYEKL. This CDR3 has 16 residues.

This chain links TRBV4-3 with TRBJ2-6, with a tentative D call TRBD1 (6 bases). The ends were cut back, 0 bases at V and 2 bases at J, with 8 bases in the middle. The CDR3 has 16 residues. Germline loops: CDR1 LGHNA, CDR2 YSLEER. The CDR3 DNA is TGCGCCAGCAGCCAAGATTCAGGGGCTGGGGCCAACGTCCTGACTTTC. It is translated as CASSQDSGAGANVLTF.

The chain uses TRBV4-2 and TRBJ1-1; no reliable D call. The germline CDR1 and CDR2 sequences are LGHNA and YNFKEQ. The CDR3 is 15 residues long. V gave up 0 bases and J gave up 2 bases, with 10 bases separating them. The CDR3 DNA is TGTGCCAGCAGCCAAGATCCGGGGAGCAACACTGAAGCTTTCTTT. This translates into CASSQDPGSNTEAFF.